This is a list of T cell receptor beta chains from one sample in a study of cytomegalovirus exposure and HLA in healthy donors. Sequencing was performed with immunoSEQ multiplex PCR; in TCRdb, only in-frame clones are kept and a portion is missing. The sample yields around 170,000 clones, approximately 88% seen once. Sequencing input: PBMCs. These receptor sequences come from a woman aged 18-29 years in good health and CMV-seronegative. CDR3s include the opening cysteine and the closing phenylalanine or tryptophan. Fields, in order: clone size, D gene, J gene, V gene, CDR3 protein, CDR3 DNA. D genes are given only for firm matches. A clone size is listed for some rows: how often the clone was seen (once, few, many), or a class if it is expanded.

abundance: -
d_gene: TRBD1
j_gene: TRBJ1-2
v_gene: TRBV6-5
CDR3aa: CAGRTGGDGYTF
CDR3nt: TGTGCCGGCAGGACAGGGGGCGATGGCTACACCTTC

abundance: medium-sized
d_gene: TRBD1
j_gene: TRBJ1-5
v_gene: TRBV25-1
CDR3aa: CASSVQGNQPQHF
CDR3nt: TGTGCCAGCAGTGTACAGGGGAATCAGCCCCAGCATTTT

abundance: once
d_gene: -
j_gene: TRBJ2-5
v_gene: TRBV7-8
CDR3aa: CASSRDRIRRETQYF
CDR3nt: TGTGCCAGCAGCCGCGACAGGATCCGGCGAGAGACCCAGTACTTC

abundance: -
d_gene: -
j_gene: TRBJ1-4
v_gene: TRBV4-2
CDR3aa: CASSQDRTVNEKLFF
CDR3nt: TGTGCCAGCAGCCAAGATCGAACGGTTAATGAAAAACTGTTTTTT

abundance: -
d_gene: -
j_gene: TRBJ1-2
v_gene: TRBV27
CDR3aa: CASSFIGTGTYGYTF
CDR3nt: TGTGCCAGCAGTTTTATAGGCACAGGGACCTATGGCTACACCTTC

abundance: once
d_gene: TRBD1
j_gene: TRBJ1-6
v_gene: TRBV6-1
CDR3aa: CASSEEDRRDNSPLHF
CDR3nt: TGTGCCAGCAGTGAAGAGGACAGGCGAGATAATTCACCCCTCCACTTT

abundance: few
d_gene: TRBD1
j_gene: TRBJ1-3
v_gene: TRBV2
CDR3aa: CASSSGGWKGNTIYF
CDR3nt: TGTGCCAGCAGTTCAGGGGGCTGGAAAGGAAACACCATATATTTT

abundance: -
d_gene: -
j_gene: TRBJ2-7
v_gene: TRBV19
CDR3aa: CASSSPGDVSEQYF
CDR3nt: TGTGCCAGTAGTAGTCCAGGGGACGTCAGCGAGCAGTACTTC

abundance: -
d_gene: TRBD2
j_gene: TRBJ2-5
v_gene: TRBV4-1
CDR3aa: CASSTIGLAGVETQYF
CDR3nt: TGCGCCAGCAGCACCATCGGACTAGCGGGGGTAGAGACCCAGTACTTC

abundance: -
d_gene: -
j_gene: TRBJ2-5
v_gene: TRBV12-5
CDR3aa: CASGSVDRQETQYF
CDR3nt: TGTGCTAGTGGTTCCGTGGACAGACAAGAGACCCAGTACTTC

abundance: -
d_gene: TRBD1
j_gene: TRBJ2-1
v_gene: TRBV7-8
CDR3aa: CASSVGTGGYEQFF
CDR3nt: TGTGCCAGCAGTGTTGGGACAGGGGGGTATGAGCAGTTCTTC

abundance: once
d_gene: TRBD2
j_gene: TRBJ2-7
v_gene: TRBV6-1
CDR3aa: CASSELAGGTYEQYF
CDR3nt: TGTGCCAGCAGTGAACTAGCGGGGGGGACCTACGAGCAGTACTTC

abundance: -
d_gene: -
j_gene: TRBJ1-1
v_gene: TRBV5-8
CDR3aa: CASSLEYNTPAFF
CDR3nt: TGTGCCAGCAGCTTGGAGTACAACACACCAGCTTTCTTT

abundance: -
d_gene: TRBD2
j_gene: TRBJ2-2
v_gene: TRBV2
CDR3aa: CATSAGALNTGELFF
CDR3nt: TGTGCCACCTCAGCGGGGGCCTTGAACACCGGGGAGCTGTTTTTT

abundance: -
d_gene: -
j_gene: TRBJ1-3
v_gene: TRBV29-1
CDR3aa: CSVALGGIRSGNTIYF
CDR3nt: TGCAGCGTTGCCCTAGGGGGAATCAGGTCTGGAAACACCATATATTTT

abundance: few
d_gene: -
j_gene: TRBJ1-3
v_gene: TRBV28
CDR3aa: CASLTPEGETSGNTIYF
CDR3nt: TGTGCCAGCTTGACCCCTGAGGGGGAGACCTCTGGAAACACCATATATTTT

abundance: -
d_gene: -
j_gene: TRBJ2-1
v_gene: TRBV7-9
CDR3aa: CASSFGGSLNEQFF
CDR3nt: TGTGCCAGCAGCTTCGGAGGCAGCCTAAATGAGCAGTTCTTC

abundance: -
d_gene: -
j_gene: TRBJ2-2
v_gene: TRBV6-1
CDR3aa: CASSEFGLSSRFNLHRGAVF
CDR3nt: TGTGCCAGCAGTGAATTCGGTCTCAGCTCGCGGTTCAATCTACACCGGGGAGCTGTTTTT

abundance: -
d_gene: TRBD1
j_gene: TRBJ1-2
v_gene: TRBV7-3
CDR3aa: CASSRWGTGKVGYTF
CDR3nt: TGTGCCAGCAGCCGTTGGGGGACAGGGAAAGTTGGCTACACCTTC

abundance: -
d_gene: TRBD2
j_gene: TRBJ2-3
v_gene: TRBV29-1
CDR3aa: CSVVMAGGRTDTQYF
CDR3nt: TGCAGCGTTGTTATGGCGGGGGGCCGCACAGATACGCAGTATTTT

abundance: -
d_gene: -
j_gene: TRBJ1-4
v_gene: TRBV5-1
CDR3aa: CASSLGATNEKLFF
CDR3nt: TGCGCCAGCAGCTTAGGGGCAACTAATGAAAAACTGTTTTTT

abundance: -
d_gene: TRBD1
j_gene: TRBJ2-6
v_gene: TRBV5-8
CDR3aa: CASSRTGSGANVLTF
CDR3nt: TGTGCCAGCAGCAGGACAGGGTCCGGGGCCAACGTCCTGACTTTC

abundance: -
d_gene: TRBD1
j_gene: TRBJ1-3
v_gene: TRBV2
CDR3aa: CASSPGGPQSSENTIYF
CDR3nt: TGTGCCAGCAGCCCAGGGGGACCACAAAGCTCTGAAAACACCATATATTTT

abundance: once
d_gene: -
j_gene: TRBJ2-7
v_gene: TRBV20-1
CDR3aa: CSARQAYEQYF
CDR3nt: TGCAGTGCTAGACAGGCCTACGAGCAGTACTTC

abundance: few
d_gene: TRBD2
j_gene: TRBJ2-1
v_gene: TRBV5-4
CDR3aa: CASTQGWAGVYNEQFF
CDR3nt: TGTGCCAGCACCCAGGGTTGGGCGGGGGTCTACAATGAGCAGTTCTTC

abundance: -
d_gene: TRBD1
j_gene: TRBJ2-2
v_gene: TRBV9
CDR3aa: CASSPPLGQGANTGELFF
CDR3nt: TGTGCCAGCAGCCCGCCTCTGGGGCAGGGGGCGAACACCGGGGAGCTGTTTTTT

abundance: -
d_gene: -
j_gene: TRBJ1-1
v_gene: TRBV2
CDR3aa: CASIAGFGTEAFF
CDR3nt: TGTGCCAGCATCGCGGGGTTTGGCACTGAAGCTTTCTTT

abundance: -
d_gene: TRBD1
j_gene: TRBJ2-3
v_gene: TRBV27
CDR3aa: CAGDRDRGRDTQYF
CDR3nt: TGTGCCGGCGACCGGGACAGGGGGAGGGATACGCAGTATTTT

abundance: -
d_gene: -
j_gene: TRBJ2-7
v_gene: TRBV27
CDR3aa: CASSFNPTGWQYF
CDR3nt: TGTGCCAGCAGTTTTAACCCGACAGGCTGGCAGTACTTC

abundance: -
d_gene: -
j_gene: TRBJ1-3
v_gene: TRBV7-9
CDR3aa: CSSSLEGRAGNTIYF
CDR3nt: TGTTCCAGCAGCTTAGAGGGCAGGGCTGGAAACACCATATATTTT

abundance: -
d_gene: -
j_gene: TRBJ1-6
v_gene: TRBV21-1
CDR3aa: CASSPNREYNSPLHF
CDR3nt: TGTGCCAGCAGCCCCAACAGGGAATACAATTCACCCCTCCACTTT

abundance: once
d_gene: -
j_gene: TRBJ1-1
v_gene: TRBV10-3
CDR3aa: CAISGRLEGGAFF
CDR3nt: TGTGCCATCAGTGGTCGGTTGGAGGGTGGAGCTTTCTTT

abundance: -
d_gene: TRBD1
j_gene: TRBJ1-5
v_gene: TRBV28
CDR3aa: CASRSGTETRPQHF
CDR3nt: TGTGCCAGCAGATCCGGGACAGAGACAAGGCCCCAGCATTTT

abundance: -
d_gene: TRBD1
j_gene: TRBJ2-4
v_gene: TRBV29-1
CDR3aa: CSGMTGPNIQYF
CDR3nt: TGCAGCGGGATGACAGGGCCAAACATTCAGTACTTC

abundance: -
d_gene: TRBD2
j_gene: TRBJ2-1
v_gene: TRBV7-8
CDR3aa: CASSLGQTGGVWYNEQFF
CDR3nt: TGTGCCAGCAGCCTTGGCCAAACGGGAGGGGTATGGTACAATGAGCAGTTCTTC

abundance: -
d_gene: -
j_gene: TRBJ1-1
v_gene: TRBV27
CDR3aa: CASSTLGGGETEAFF
CDR3nt: TGTGCCAGCAGTACCCTAGGGGGGGGAGAAACTGAAGCTTTCTTT

abundance: -
d_gene: -
j_gene: TRBJ1-2
v_gene: TRBV9
CDR3aa: CASRGPRGPGYGYTF
CDR3nt: TGTGCCAGCAGAGGCCCGCGGGGGCCAGGGTATGGCTACACCTTC

abundance: -
d_gene: -
j_gene: TRBJ2-6
v_gene: TRBV28
CDR3aa: CASSRRGFGANGLTF
CDR3nt: TGTGCCAGCAGTAGAAGGGGGTTTGGGGCCAACGGCCTGACTTTC

abundance: few
d_gene: -
j_gene: TRBJ2-1
v_gene: TRBV5-4
CDR3aa: CASSLGGVDNEQFF
CDR3nt: TGTGCCAGCAGCTTGGGGGGGGTCGACAATGAGCAGTTCTTC

abundance: -
d_gene: -
j_gene: TRBJ1-3
v_gene: TRBV7-8
CDR3aa: CASSRDTVSGNTIYF
CDR3nt: TGTGCCAGCAGCCGGGACACAGTATCTGGAAACACCATATATTTT

abundance: -
d_gene: -
j_gene: TRBJ1-4
v_gene: TRBV5-1
CDR3aa: CASSPGQYGDEKLFF
CDR3nt: TGCGCCAGCAGCCCAGGACAGTATGGGGATGAAAAACTGTTTTTT

abundance: -
d_gene: -
j_gene: TRBJ1-2
v_gene: TRBV2
CDR3aa: CASSEEIMLYGYTF
CDR3nt: TGTGCCAGCAGTGAAGAGATCATGCTATATGGCTACACCTTC

abundance: -
d_gene: -
j_gene: TRBJ2-2
v_gene: TRBV6-1
CDR3aa: CASSAWVGDTGELFF
CDR3nt: TGTGCCAGCAGTGCTTGGGTAGGGGACACCGGGGAGCTGTTTTTT

abundance: -
d_gene: TRBD1
j_gene: TRBJ1-5
v_gene: TRBV19
CDR3aa: CASSRAGGPHQPQHF
CDR3nt: TGTGCCAGTAGTAGGGCAGGGGGCCCCCATCAGCCCCAGCATTTT

abundance: -
d_gene: -
j_gene: TRBJ2-2
v_gene: TRBV7-2
CDR3aa: CASSLAGTQAGELFF
CDR3nt: TGTGCCAGCAGCTTAGCCGGGACACAGGCCGGGGAGCTGTTTTTT

abundance: -
d_gene: -
j_gene: TRBJ1-2
v_gene: TRBV6-6
CDR3aa: CASSYPQGNYGYTF
CDR3nt: TGTGCCAGCAGTTACCCCCAGGGGAACTATGGCTACACCTTC

abundance: -
d_gene: -
j_gene: TRBJ1-2
v_gene: TRBV6-4
CDR3aa: CASSQTEGVSGYTF
CDR3nt: TGTGCCAGCAGCCAGACCGAGGGGGTGTCTGGCTACACCTTC

abundance: -
d_gene: TRBD1
j_gene: TRBJ1-1
v_gene: TRBV5-5
CDR3aa: CASSDQTGGGSEAFF
CDR3nt: TGTGCCAGCAGCGATCAAACAGGGGGCGGGAGTGAAGCTTTCTTT

abundance: -
d_gene: -
j_gene: TRBJ2-1
v_gene: TRBV5-6
CDR3aa: CASSPRFSISYNEQFF
CDR3nt: TGTGCCAGCAGCCCACGTTTTTCTATCTCCTACAATGAGCAGTTCTTC

abundance: few
d_gene: -
j_gene: TRBJ2-3
v_gene: TRBV7-3
CDR3aa: CASSSLSADTQYF
CDR3nt: TGTGCCAGCAGCTCCCTCTCTGCGGATACGCAGTATTTT

abundance: -
d_gene: -
j_gene: TRBJ2-7
v_gene: TRBV5-5
CDR3aa: CAWGDRDYEQYF
CDR3nt: TGTGCCTGGGGGGACAGAGACTACGAGCAGTACTTC

abundance: -
d_gene: -
j_gene: TRBJ1-1
v_gene: TRBV28
CDR3aa: CASSRHGGGNTEAFF
CDR3nt: TGTGCCAGCAGCCGCCACGGGGGGGGCAACACTGAAGCTTTCTTT

abundance: -
d_gene: TRBD1
j_gene: TRBJ1-5
v_gene: TRBV29-1
CDR3aa: CSVSTGGLSNQPQHF
CDR3nt: TGCAGCGTCTCGACAGGGGGCCTGAGCAATCAGCCCCAGCATTTT

abundance: medium-sized
d_gene: TRBD1
j_gene: TRBJ2-3
v_gene: TRBV6-4
CDR3aa: CASSEGTGNTDTQYF
CDR3nt: TGTGCCAGCAGTGAAGGGACAGGGAATACAGATACGCAGTATTTT

abundance: -
d_gene: -
j_gene: TRBJ1-2
v_gene: TRBV6-5
CDR3aa: CASSEPRQAYGYTF
CDR3nt: TGTGCCAGCAGTGAACCCCGACAGGCCTATGGCTACACCTTC

abundance: -
d_gene: -
j_gene: TRBJ1-2
v_gene: TRBV11-2
CDR3aa: CASSLEREVTYGYTF
CDR3nt: TGTGCCAGCAGCTTAGAACGGGAAGTCACCTATGGCTACACCTTC

abundance: -
d_gene: TRBD1
j_gene: TRBJ1-2
v_gene: TRBV5-4
CDR3aa: CASSTDRGPGYTF
CDR3nt: TGTGCCAGCAGTACCGACAGGGGGCCCGGCTACACCTTC

abundance: -
d_gene: TRBD1
j_gene: TRBJ1-2
v_gene: TRBV30
CDR3aa: CAWSPDREVYGYTF
CDR3nt: TGTGCCTGGAGCCCGGACAGGGAAGTCTATGGCTACACCTTC

abundance: -
d_gene: -
j_gene: TRBJ2-5
v_gene: TRBV2
CDR3aa: CASRVGLYEETQYF
CDR3nt: TGTGCCAGCAGGGTCGGACTCTATGAGGAGACCCAGTACTTC

abundance: -
d_gene: TRBD2
j_gene: TRBJ2-7
v_gene: TRBV18
CDR3aa: CASSPPGLAGDEQYF
CDR3nt: TGTGCCAGCTCACCCCCGGGACTAGCGGGGGACGAGCAGTACTTC